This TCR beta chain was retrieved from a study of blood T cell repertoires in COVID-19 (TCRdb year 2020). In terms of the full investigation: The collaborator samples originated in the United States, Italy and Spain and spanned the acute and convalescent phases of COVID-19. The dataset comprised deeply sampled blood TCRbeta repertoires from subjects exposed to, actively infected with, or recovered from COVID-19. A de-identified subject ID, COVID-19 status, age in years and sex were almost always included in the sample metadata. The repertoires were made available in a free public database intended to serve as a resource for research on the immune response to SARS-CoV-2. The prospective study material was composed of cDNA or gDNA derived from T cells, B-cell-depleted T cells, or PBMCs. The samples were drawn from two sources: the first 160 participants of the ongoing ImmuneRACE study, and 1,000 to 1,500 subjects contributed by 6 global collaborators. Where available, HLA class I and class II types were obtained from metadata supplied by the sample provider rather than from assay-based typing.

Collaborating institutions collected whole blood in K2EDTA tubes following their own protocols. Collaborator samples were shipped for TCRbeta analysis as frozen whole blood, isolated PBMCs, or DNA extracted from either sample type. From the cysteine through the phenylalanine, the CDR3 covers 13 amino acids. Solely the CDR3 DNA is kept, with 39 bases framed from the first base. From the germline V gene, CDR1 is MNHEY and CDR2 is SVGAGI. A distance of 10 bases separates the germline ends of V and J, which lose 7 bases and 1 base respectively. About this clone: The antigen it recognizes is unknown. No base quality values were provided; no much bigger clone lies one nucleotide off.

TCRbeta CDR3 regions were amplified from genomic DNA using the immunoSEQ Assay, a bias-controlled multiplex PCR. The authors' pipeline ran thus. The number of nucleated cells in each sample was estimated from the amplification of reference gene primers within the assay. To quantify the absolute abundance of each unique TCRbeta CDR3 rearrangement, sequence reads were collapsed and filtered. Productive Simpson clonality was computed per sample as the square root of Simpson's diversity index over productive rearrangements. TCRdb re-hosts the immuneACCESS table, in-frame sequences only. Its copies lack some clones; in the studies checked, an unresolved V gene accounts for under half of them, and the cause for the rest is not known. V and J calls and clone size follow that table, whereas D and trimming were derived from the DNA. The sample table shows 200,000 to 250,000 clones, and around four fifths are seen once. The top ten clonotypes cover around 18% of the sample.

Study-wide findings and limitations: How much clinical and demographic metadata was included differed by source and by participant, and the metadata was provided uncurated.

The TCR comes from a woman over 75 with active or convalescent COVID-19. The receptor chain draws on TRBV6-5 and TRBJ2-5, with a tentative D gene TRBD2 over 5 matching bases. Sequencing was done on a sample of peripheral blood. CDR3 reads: CASMGGFQETQYF. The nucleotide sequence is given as TGTGCCAGCATGGGCGGGTTCCAAGAGACCCAGTACTTC.